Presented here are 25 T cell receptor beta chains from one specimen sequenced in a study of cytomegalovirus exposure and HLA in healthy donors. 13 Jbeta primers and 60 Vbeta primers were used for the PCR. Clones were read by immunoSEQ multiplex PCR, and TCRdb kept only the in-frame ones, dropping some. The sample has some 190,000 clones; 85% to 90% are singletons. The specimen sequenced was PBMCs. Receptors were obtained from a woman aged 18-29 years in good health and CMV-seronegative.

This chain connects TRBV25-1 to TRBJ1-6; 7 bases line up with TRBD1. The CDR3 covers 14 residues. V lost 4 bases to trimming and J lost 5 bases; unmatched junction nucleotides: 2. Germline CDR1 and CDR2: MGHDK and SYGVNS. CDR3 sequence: CASSGDSDNSPLHF. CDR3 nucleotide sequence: TGTGCCAGCAGTGGGGACAGCGATAATTCACCCCTCCACTTT.

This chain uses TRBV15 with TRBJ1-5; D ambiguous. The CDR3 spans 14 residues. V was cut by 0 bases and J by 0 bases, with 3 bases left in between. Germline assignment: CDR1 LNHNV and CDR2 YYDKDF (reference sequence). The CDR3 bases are TGTGCCACCAGCAGAGACCATAGCAATCAGCCCCAGCATTTT. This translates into CATSRDHSNQPQHF.

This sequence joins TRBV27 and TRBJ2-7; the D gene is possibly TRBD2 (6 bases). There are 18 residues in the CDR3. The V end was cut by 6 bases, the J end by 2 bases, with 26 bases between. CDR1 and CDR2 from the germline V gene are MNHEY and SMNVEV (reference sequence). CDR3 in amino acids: CASSRSSSGRPTAYEQYF. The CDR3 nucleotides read TGTGCCAGCAGCCGCTCGAGTAGCGGAAGACCTACGGCCTACGAGCAGTACTTC.

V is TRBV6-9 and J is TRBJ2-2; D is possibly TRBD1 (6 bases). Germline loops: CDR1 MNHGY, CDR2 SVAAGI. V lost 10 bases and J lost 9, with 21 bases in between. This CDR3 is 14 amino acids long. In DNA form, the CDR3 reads TGTGCCACCCCCCGCGAGGGGGATGTCCGGGAGCTGTTTTTT. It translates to CATPREGDVRELFF.

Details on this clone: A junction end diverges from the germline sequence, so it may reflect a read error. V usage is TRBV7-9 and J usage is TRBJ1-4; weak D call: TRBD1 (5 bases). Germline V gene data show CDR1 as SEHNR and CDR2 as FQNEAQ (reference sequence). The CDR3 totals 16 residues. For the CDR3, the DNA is TGTTCCAGCAGCCCCGGGGGGAGTGCAACTAATGAAAAACTGTTTTTT. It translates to CSSSPGGSATNEKLFF.

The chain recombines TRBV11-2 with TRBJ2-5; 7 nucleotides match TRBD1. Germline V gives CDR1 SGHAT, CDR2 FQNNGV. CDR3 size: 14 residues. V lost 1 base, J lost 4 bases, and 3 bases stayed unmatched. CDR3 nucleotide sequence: TGTGCCAGCAGCTTAGGAACAGGGGTAGAGACCCAGTACTTC. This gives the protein CASSLGTGVETQYF.

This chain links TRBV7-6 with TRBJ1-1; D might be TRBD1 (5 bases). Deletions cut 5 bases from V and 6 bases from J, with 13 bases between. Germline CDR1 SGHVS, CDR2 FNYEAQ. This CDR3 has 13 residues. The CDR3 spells CASSGATGAEAFF. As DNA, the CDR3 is TGTGCCAGCAGCGGCGCCACGGGGGCTGAAGCTTTCTTT.

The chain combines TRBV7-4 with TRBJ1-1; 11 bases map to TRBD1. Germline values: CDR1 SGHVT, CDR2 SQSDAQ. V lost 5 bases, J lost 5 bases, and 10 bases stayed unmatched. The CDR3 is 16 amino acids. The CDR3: CASSLYQDRGHTEAFF. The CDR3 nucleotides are TGTGCCAGCAGCCTCTACCAGGACAGGGGGCATACTGAAGCTTTCTTT.

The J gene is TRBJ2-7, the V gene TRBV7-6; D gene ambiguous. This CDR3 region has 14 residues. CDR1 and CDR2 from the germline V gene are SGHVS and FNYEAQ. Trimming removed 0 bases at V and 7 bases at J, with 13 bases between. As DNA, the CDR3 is TGTGCCAGCAGCTTAGCGAGCGCCCTAGAAGAGCAGTACTTC. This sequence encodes CASSLASALEEQYF.

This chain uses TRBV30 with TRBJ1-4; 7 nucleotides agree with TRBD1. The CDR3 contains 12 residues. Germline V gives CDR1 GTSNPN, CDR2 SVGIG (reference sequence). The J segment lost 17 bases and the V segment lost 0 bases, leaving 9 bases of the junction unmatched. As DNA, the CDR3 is TGTGCCTGGAGTGTATATAGGAGGGGGCCATTTTTT. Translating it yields CAWSVYRRGPFF.

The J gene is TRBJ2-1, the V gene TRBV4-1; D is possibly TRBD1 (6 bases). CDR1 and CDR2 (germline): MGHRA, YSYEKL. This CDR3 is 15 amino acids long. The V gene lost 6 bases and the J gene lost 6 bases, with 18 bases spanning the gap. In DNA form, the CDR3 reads TGCGCCAGCAGGACTGGGGCCCAAGGGGGCAATGAGCAGTTCTTC. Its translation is CASRTGAQGGNEQFF.

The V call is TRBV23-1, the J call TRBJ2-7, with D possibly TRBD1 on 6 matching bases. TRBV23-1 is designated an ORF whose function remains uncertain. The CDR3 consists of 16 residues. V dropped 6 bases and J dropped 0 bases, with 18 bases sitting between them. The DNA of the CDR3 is TGCGCCAGCAGCATCCACAGGGAAACTATCTCCTACGAGCAGTACTTC. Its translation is CASSIHRETISYEQYF.

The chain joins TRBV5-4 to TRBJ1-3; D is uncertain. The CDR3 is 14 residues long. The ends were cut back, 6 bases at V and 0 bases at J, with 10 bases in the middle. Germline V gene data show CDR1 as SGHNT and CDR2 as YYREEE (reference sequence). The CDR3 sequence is CASTGGSSGNTIYF. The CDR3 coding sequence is TGTGCCAGCACCGGCGGGAGCTCTGGAAACACCATATATTTT.

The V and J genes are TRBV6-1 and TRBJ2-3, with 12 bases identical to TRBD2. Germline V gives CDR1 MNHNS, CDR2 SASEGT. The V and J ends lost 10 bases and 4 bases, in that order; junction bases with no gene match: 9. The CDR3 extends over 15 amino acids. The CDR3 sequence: CATQNGLAGSDTQYF. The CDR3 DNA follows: TGTGCCACCCAGAACGGACTAGCGGGATCAGATACGCAGTATTTT.

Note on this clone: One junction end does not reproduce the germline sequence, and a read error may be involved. In DNA, the CDR3 is TGTTCCAGCAGCCCGGGTCTTCTCGAGGGCTACACCTTC. Amino acids: CSSSPGLLEGYTF. V usage is TRBV7-9 and J usage is TRBJ1-2; D ambiguous. The CDR3 is 13 amino acids. The germline V gene has CDR1 SEHNR and CDR2 FQNEAQ (reference sequence). The variable domain in full, with the rest retrieved from reference TRBV7-9 and TRBJ1-2, is DTGVSQNPRHKITKRGQNVTFRCDPISEHNRLYWYRQTLGQGPEFLTYFQNEAQLEKSRLLSDRFSAERPKGSFSTLEIQRTEQGDSAMYLCSSSPGLLEGYTFGSGTRLTVV.

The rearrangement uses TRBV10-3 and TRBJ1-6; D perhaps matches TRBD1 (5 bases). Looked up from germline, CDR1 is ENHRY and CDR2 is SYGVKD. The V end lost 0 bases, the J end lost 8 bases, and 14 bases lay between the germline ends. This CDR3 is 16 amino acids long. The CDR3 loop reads CAISESGGVADSPLHF. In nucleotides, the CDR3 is TGTGCCATCAGTGAGTCGGGAGGGGTGGCAGATTCACCCCTCCACTTT.

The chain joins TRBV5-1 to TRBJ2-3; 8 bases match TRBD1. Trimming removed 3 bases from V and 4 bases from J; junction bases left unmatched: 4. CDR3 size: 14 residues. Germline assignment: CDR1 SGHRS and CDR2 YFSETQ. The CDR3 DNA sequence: TGCGCCAGCAGCTCAGACAGGGGATCAGATACGCAGTATTTT. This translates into CASSSDRGSDTQYF. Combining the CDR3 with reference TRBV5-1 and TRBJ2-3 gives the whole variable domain KAGVTQTPRYLIKTRGQQVTLSCSPISGHRSVSWYQQTPGQGLQFLFEYFSETQRNKGNFPGRFSGRQFSNSRSEMNVSTLELGDSALYLCASSSDRGSDTQYFGPGTRLTVL.

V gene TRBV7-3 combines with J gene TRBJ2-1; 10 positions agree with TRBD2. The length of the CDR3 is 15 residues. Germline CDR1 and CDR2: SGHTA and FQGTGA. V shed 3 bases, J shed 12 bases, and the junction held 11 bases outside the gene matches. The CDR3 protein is CASSFGTSVLQRQFF. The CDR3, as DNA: TGTGCCAGCAGCTTCGGGACTAGCGTCCTCCAGAGGCAGTTCTTC.

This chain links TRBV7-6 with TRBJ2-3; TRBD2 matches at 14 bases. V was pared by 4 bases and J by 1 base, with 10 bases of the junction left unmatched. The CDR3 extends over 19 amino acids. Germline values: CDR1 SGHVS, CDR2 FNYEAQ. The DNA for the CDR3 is TGTGCCAGCAGCTCCTTAACGGGACTAGCGGGGGCCGGCACAGATACGCAGTATTTT. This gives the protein CASSSLTGLAGAGTDTQYF. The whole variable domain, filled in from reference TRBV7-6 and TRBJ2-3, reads GAGVSQSPRYKVTKRGQDVALRCDPISGHVSLYWYRQALGQGPEFLTYFNYEAQQDKSGLPNDRFSAERPEGSISTLTIQRTEQRDSAMYRCASSSLTGLAGAGTDTQYFGPGTRLTVL.

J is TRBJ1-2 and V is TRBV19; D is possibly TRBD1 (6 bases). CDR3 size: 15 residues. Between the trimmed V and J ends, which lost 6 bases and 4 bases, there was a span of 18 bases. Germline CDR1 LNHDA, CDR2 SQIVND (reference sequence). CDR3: CASRYSGTKIYGYTF. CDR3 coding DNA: TGTGCCAGTAGGTACTCCGGGACAAAGATCTATGGCTACACCTTC.

As DNA, the CDR3 is TGTGCCAGCAGCTTGTTCCCGGGACAGGGTTCCTCTGGAAACACCATATATTTT. It encodes CASSLFPGQGSSGNTIYF. The rearrangement uses TRBV7-8 and TRBJ1-3; TRBD1 aligns across 9 bases. CDR1 and CDR2 (germline): SGHVS, FQNEAQ. V lost 3 bases to trimming and J lost 0 bases; unmatched junction nucleotides: 9. This CDR3 has 18 residues.

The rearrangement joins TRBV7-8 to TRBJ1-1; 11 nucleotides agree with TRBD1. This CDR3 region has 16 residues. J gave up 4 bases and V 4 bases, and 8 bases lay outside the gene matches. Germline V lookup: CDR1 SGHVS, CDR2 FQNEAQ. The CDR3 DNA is TGTGCCAGCAGCTCGGGGACAGGGGGGATGACCACTGAAGCTTTCTTT. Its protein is CASSSGTGGMTTEAFF.

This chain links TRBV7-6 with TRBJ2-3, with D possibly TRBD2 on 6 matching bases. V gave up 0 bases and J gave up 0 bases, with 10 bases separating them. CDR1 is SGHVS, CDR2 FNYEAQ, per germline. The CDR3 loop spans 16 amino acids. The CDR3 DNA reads TGTGCCAGCAGCTTAGCGGCGGGGTCTAGCACAGATACGCAGTATTTT. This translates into CASSLAAGSSTDTQYF.

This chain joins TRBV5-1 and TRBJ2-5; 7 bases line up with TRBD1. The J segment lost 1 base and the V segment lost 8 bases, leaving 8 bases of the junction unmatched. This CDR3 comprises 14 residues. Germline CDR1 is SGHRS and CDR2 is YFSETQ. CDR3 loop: CASAPAGGQETQYF. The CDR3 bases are TGCGCCAGTGCTCCGGCAGGGGGCCAAGAGACCCAGTACTTC.

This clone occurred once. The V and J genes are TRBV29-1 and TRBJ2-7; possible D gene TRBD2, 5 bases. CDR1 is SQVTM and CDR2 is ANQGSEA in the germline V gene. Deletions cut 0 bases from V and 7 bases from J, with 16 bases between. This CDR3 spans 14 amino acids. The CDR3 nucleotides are TGCAGCGTTGAAGATCAAGGGAGCCTCAGGGAGCAGTACTTC. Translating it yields CSVEDQGSLREQYF.